These T cell receptor beta chains were read from a single sample in a study of blood T cell repertoires in COVID-19. TCRdb's table, derived via immunoSEQ multiplex PCR, lists solely in-frame clones and lacks some. Here the sample spans about 320,000 clones, 85% to 90% being singletons. The sample consisted of peripheral blood. These receptors came from a woman younger than 45 with COVID-19, enrolled during active disease. The CDR3 runs from the conserved cysteine through the conserved F or W. A D gene is named only where the DNA matches it firmly. A row's size may be missing; if present it is once, few, many or a size class.

>TRBD2|once|TRBV18|TRBJ2-5
CASSPLAAGAWETQYF
TGTGCCAGCTCACCCCTAGCAGCGGGGGCCTGGGAGACCCAGTACTTC
>TRBD2|NA|TRBV6-5|TRBJ2-1
CASSRTSDSYNEQFF
TGTGCCAGCAGCCGGACTAGCGACTCCTACAATGAGCAGTTCTTC
>NA|many|TRBV5-5|TRBJ2-3
CASSLASSLGGGAQYF
TGTGCCAGCAGCTTGGCCTCGTCGTTGGGGGGAGGAGCGCAGTATTTT
>NA|NA|TRBV19|TRBJ1-6
CASSSPVSSTSPLHF
TGTGCCAGTAGTTCCCCGGTTTCATCTACGTCACCCCTCCACTTT
>NA|once|TRBV18|TRBJ2-2
CASSEMAGGLGNTGELFF
TGTGCCAGCTCCGAAATGGCCGGGGGGCTCGGGAACACCGGGGAGCTGTTTTTT
>TRBD2|NA|TRBV3-1/TRBV3-2|TRBJ2-7
CASSQELTSGVTPYEQYF
TGTGCCAGCAGCCAAGAGTTGACTAGCGGGGTTACACCCTACGAGCAGTACTTC
>NA|NA|TRBV4-1|TRBJ1-5
CASSQDQNEYQPQHF
TGCGCCAGCAGCCAAGATCAAAACGAGTATCAGCCCCAGCATTTT
>TRBD1|NA|TRBV11-2|TRBJ1-2
CASSLGGQGGYGYTF
TGTGCCAGCAGCTTAGGAGGACAGGGGGGCTATGGCTACACCTTC
>TRBD1|NA|TRBV10-2|TRBJ1-2
CASTPQLTGLNTF
TGCGCCAGCACCCCCCAATTGACAGGGCTCAACACCTTC
>NA|NA|TRBV5-6|TRBJ1-5
CASSLYYSNQPQHF
TGTGCCAGCAGCTTGTACTATAGCAATCAGCCCCAGCATTTT
>NA|NA|TRBV9|TRBJ1-2
CASSVGLVGYTF
TGTGCCAGCAGCGTAGGCCTAGTGGGCTACACCTTC
>NA|NA|TRBV5-1|TRBJ2-5
CASRGADQETQYF
TGCGCCAGCAGGGGGGCAGACCAAGAGACCCAGTACTTC
>NA|NA|TRBV5-6|TRBJ2-2
CASSPSPGGTGELFF
TGTGCCAGCAGCCCCTCCCCTGGGGGGACCGGGGAGCTGTTTTTT
>TRBD2|NA|TRBV7-2|TRBJ2-3
CASSWVPTSWDTQYF
TGTGCCAGCAGCTGGGTCCCGACTAGCTGGGATACGCAGTATTTT
>TRBD1|NA|TRBV4-2|TRBJ1-1
CASSQPQGTTEAFF
TGTGCCAGCAGCCAACCACAGGGGACCACTGAAGCTTTCTTT
>NA|NA|TRBV19|TRBJ2-7
CASSSGLSYEQYF
TGTGCCAGTAGTAGCGGGTTATCCTACGAGCAGTACTTC
>NA|NA|TRBV5-1|TRBJ2-7
CASRLARGYEQYF
TGCGCCAGCAGGCTAGCTAGAGGCTACGAGCAGTACTTC
>TRBD1|NA|TRBV19|TRBJ2-2
CASSPGQGAGELFF
TGTGCCAGTAGTCCGGGACAGGGGGCCGGGGAGCTGTTTTTT
>NA|NA|TRBV21-1|TRBJ2-6
CASSKGRVLGGYGTSGANVLTF
TGTGCCAGCAGCAAAGGGAGGGTTTTAGGGGGCTACGGGACCTCTGGGGCCAACGTCCTGACTTTC
>NA|few|TRBV27|TRBJ2-7
CASRPELLGYEQYF
TGTGCCAGCAGGCCTGAGCTACTCGGCTACGAGCAGTACTTC
>NA|NA|TRBV29-1|TRBJ2-7
CSVEEKSRGVSEQYF
TGCAGCGTTGAAGAGAAGTCCAGGGGAGTTTCCGAGCAGTACTTC
>TRBD1|NA|TRBV6-4|TRBJ1-5
CASRTGGGNQPQHF
TGTGCCAGCAGGACAGGGGGCGGCAATCAGCCCCAGCATTTT
>TRBD2|NA|TRBV7-8|TRBJ2-2
CASSLIAGGPSGELFF
TGTGCCAGCAGCTTGATAGCGGGGGGGCCTAGCGGGGAGCTGTTTTTT
>NA|NA|TRBV9|TRBJ2-4
CASSSPVAKNIQYF
TGTGCCAGCAGCTCCCCGGTAGCCAAAAACATTCAGTACTTC
>NA|NA|TRBV6-6|TRBJ1-1
CASRIGNTEAFF
TGTGCCAGCAGAATCGGTAACACTGAAGCTTTCTTT
>TRBD1|NA|TRBV5-4|TRBJ2-5
CAGGPGTGVPQTQYF
TGTGCCGGCGGACCCGGGACAGGGGTCCCACAGACCCAGTACTTC
>NA|NA|TRBV14|TRBJ2-3
CASSQGIRGSGTQYF
TGTGCCAGCAGCCAAGGGATTAGGGGTTCGGGCACGCAGTATTTT
>NA|NA|TRBV11-2|TRBJ1-6
CASSHFSLPYNSPLHF
TGTGCCAGCAGCCATTTTTCACTCCCCTATAATTCACCCCTCCACTTT
>NA|NA|TRBV11-2|TRBJ2-1
CASSLRGGAYNEQFF
TGTGCCAGCAGCTTACGGGGCGGGGCTTACAATGAGCAGTTCTTC
>NA|NA|TRBV18|TRBJ1-6
CASSPSGYLVGLDNSPLHF
TGTGCCAGCTCACCGTCTGGTTATCTTGTGGGGCTAGATAATTCACCCCTCCACTTT
>NA|NA|TRBV13|TRBJ1-3
CASSLGAGAGNTIYF
TGTGCCAGCAGCTTAGGAGCAGGGGCCGGAAACACCATATATTTT
>TRBD1|once|TRBV5-1|TRBJ2-1
CASTTGGATYNEQFF
TGCGCCAGCACGACAGGGGGCGCCACTTACAATGAGCAGTTCTTC
>NA|NA|TRBV6-1|TRBJ2-3
CASSETNYVNTDTQYF
TGTGCCAGCAGTGAAACGAACTACGTGAACACAGATACGCAGTATTTT
>NA|NA|TRBV3-1/TRBV3-2|TRBJ1-1
CATQTTSNTEAFF
TGTGCCACCCAGACAACCTCGAACACTGAAGCTTTCTTT
>TRBD1|few|TRBV19|TRBJ1-4
CASRPGQGNEKLFF
TGTGCCAGTAGACCGGGACAGGGCAATGAAAAACTGTTTTTT
>NA|NA|TRBV4-1|TRBJ2-5
CASSQWWSQETQYF
TGCGCCAGCAGCCAATGGTGGAGCCAAGAGACCCAGTACTTC
>TRBD2|once|TRBV13|TRBJ2-7
CASSPGLAGAYEQYF
TGTGCCAGCAGTCCCGGACTAGCGGGGGCCTACGAGCAGTACTTC
>NA|NA|TRBV9|TRBJ2-1
CASSPAGLASYNEQFF
TGTGCCAGCAGCCCCGCGGGACTCGCCTCCTACAATGAGCAGTTCTTC
>NA|NA|TRBV18|TRBJ2-7
CASSSTGSRISYEQYF
TGTGCCAGCTCGTCCACCGGGTCAAGAATCTCCTACGAGCAGTACTTC
>NA|NA|TRBV3-1/TRBV3-2|TRBJ1-2
CASSPLGVRDYGYTF
TGTGCCAGCAGCCCCCTTGGGGTCAGGGACTATGGCTACACCTTC
>TRBD1|once|TRBV6-6|TRBJ2-7
CASSQQLGQGISYEQYF
TGTGCCAGCAGTCAGCAACTCGGACAGGGCATCTCCTACGAGCAGTACTTC
>NA|NA|TRBV12-5|TRBJ2-5
CASGLGVRGEETQYF
TGTGCTAGTGGTTTGGGAGTCAGGGGGGAGGAGACCCAGTACTTC
>TRBD1|NA|TRBV12-5|TRBJ2-7
CASGLALGTVYEQYF
TGTGCTAGTGGTTTAGCCCTCGGGACAGTCTACGAGCAGTACTTC
>TRBD2|few|TRBV27|TRBJ2-1
CASSLGGGSNEQFF
TGTGCCAGCAGTTTGGGCGGGGGGAGCAATGAGCAGTTCTTC
>NA|NA|TRBV5-6|TRBJ1-2
CASSLAGANYGYTF
TGTGCCAGCAGCTTGGCCGGGGCTAACTATGGCTACACCTTC
>NA|few|TRBV10-2|TRBJ2-3
CASSEFRSSGPPDTQYF
TGCGCCAGCAGTGAGTTTCGGTCCTCAGGCCCCCCAGATACGCAGTATTTT
>NA|NA|TRBV18|TRBJ1-3
CASSPSGLAFSGNTIYF
TGTGCCAGCTCACCCTCCGGTTTAGCTTTCTCTGGAAACACCATATATTTT
>NA|NA|TRBV5-4|TRBJ2-7
CASSPTGTSLTVQYF
TGTGCCAGCAGCCCCACCGGGACTTCCCTAACGGTGCAGTACTTC
>NA|NA|TRBV28|TRBJ1-5
CASTRSVRQPQHF
TGTGCCAGCACCCGATCGGTTCGGCAGCCCCAGCATTTT
>TRBD1|NA|TRBV19|TRBJ2-2
CASSPGQGTGELFF
TGTGCCAGTTCTCCGGGACAGGGCACCGGGGAGCTGTTTTTT
>NA|NA|TRBV11-2|TRBJ1-6
CASSGPGWDSPLHF
TGTGCCAGCAGCGGCCCAGGGTGGGATTCACCCCTCCACTTT
>TRBD1|NA|TRBV28|TRBJ2-7
CASIPGGQGSYEQYF
TGTGCCAGCATCCCCGGGGGACAGGGTTCCTACGAGCAGTACTTC
>NA|NA|TRBV19|TRBJ2-7
CASSIVGSTTGQYF
TGTGCCAGTAGTATAGTGGGCAGTACCACCGGGCAGTACTTC